This TCR beta chain was retrieved from a study of blood T cells in healthy people across ages. The study, taken as a whole, reports: Because sorting was not performed, PBMCs prevented conclusive naive versus antigen-experienced comparison.

Concerning this clonotype itself: Its antigen remains unidentified.

For the second PCR, which ran for 7 to 11 cycles, a sample-barcoded 5' primer and a J-beta primer mix were used. The authors tagged each cDNA molecule using a template-switch adaptor with 12 random nucleotides. MiXCR, run by TCRdb on the 5' RACE reads, gives a single entry per CDR3 protein. The repertoire holds about 970,000 distinct CDR3 sequences, with just over 50% as singletons. Trimming cost V 5 bases and J 7 bases, with 12 bases left between them. The CDR3 extends over 13 amino acids. V and J are TRBV12-3 or TRBV12-4 and TRBJ2-1; D is perhaps TRBD1 (5 bases). The sequence came from a woman between 55 and 75 years old in good health. The material sequenced was blood. This CDR3 reads CASSDQDINEQFF. DNA for the CDR3: TGTGCCAGCAGTGACCAGGACATTAATGAGCAGTTCTTC.